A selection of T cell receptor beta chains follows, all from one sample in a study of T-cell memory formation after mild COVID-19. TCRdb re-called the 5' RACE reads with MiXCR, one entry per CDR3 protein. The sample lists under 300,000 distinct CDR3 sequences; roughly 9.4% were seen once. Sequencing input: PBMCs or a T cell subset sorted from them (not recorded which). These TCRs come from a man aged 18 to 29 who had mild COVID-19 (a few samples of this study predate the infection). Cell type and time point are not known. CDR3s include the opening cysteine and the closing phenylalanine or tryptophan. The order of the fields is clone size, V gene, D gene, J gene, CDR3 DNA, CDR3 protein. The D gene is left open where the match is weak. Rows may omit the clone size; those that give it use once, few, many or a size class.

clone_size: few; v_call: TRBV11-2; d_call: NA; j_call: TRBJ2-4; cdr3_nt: TGTGCCAGCAGCCTCGGTGGAACAGCTGGGAACATTCAGTACTTC; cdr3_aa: CASSLGGTAGNIQYF
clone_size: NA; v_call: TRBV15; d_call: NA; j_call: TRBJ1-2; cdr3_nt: TGTGCCACCAGCAGAGATCTACAGGATGGCTACACCTTC; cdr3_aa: CATSRDLQDGYTF
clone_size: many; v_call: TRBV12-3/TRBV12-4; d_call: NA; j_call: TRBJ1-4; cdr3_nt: TGTGCCAGCAGTTTAGCGATCCCGAATGAAAAACTGTTTTTT; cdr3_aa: CASSLAIPNEKLFF
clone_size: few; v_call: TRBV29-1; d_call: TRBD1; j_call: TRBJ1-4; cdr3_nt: TGCAGCGTCGGAGGGGGACAGGGAAATGAAAAACTGTTTTTT; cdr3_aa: CSVGGGQGNEKLFF
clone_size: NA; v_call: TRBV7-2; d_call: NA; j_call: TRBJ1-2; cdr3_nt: TGTGCCAGCAGCTTACATGGGGGTTGGAGGTATGGCTACACCTTC; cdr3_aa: CASSLHGGWRYGYTF
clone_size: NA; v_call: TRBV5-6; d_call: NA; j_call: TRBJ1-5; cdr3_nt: TGTGCCAGCAGCTTGGACAGGGTATGGCAGCCCCAGCATTTT; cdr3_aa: CASSLDRVWQPQHF
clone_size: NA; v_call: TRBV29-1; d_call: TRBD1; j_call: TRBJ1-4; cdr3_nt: TGCAGCGTTGAAGGTGGGACAGGGGACGAAAAACTGTTTTTT; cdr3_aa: CSVEGGTGDEKLFF
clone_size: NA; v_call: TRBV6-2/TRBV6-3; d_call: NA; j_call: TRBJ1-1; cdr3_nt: TGTGCCAGCAGTTACAATAGGGGACTCCTGAACACTGAAGCTTTCTTT; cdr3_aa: CASSYNRGLLNTEAFF
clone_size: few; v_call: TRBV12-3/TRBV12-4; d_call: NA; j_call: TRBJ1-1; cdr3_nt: TGTGCCAGCAGAGGTAACAGGGTGAACACTGAAGCTTTCTTT; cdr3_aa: CASRGNRVNTEAFF
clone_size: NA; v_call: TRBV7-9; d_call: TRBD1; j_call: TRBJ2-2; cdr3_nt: TGTGCCAGTCAGGGGGTTACGAACACCGGGGAGCTGTTTTTT; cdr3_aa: CASQGVTNTGELFF
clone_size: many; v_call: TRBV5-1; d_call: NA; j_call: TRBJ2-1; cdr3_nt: TGCGCCAGCAGCTTGGGCCCCAGCAATGAGCAGTTCTTC; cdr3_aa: CASSLGPSNEQFF
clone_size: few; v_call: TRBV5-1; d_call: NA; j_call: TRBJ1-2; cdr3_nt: TGCGCCAGCAGCCCATGGGGAGGCGAAGGCTACACCTTC; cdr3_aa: CASSPWGGEGYTF
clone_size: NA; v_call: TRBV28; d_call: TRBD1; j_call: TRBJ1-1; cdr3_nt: TGTGCCAGCAGTTTATGGGACAGGGGACGGGCTTTCTTT; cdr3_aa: CASSLWDRGRAFF
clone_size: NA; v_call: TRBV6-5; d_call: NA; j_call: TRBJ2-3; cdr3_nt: TGTGCCAGCAGCCGCCAGGTCCCGATTAGCACAGATACGCAGTATTTT; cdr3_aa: CASSRQVPISTDTQYF
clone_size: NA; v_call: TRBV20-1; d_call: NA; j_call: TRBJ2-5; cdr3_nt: TGCAGTGCTAGATGGGCAGGTGGAGAGACCCAGTACTTC; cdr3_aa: CSARWAGGETQYF
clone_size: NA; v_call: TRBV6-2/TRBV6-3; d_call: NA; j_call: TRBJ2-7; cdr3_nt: TGTGCCAGCAGAGGGGCCTACGAGCAGTACTTC; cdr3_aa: CASRGAYEQYF
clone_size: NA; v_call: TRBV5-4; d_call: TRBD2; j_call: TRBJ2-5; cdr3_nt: TGTGCCAGCAGCTTGGAAGGGCTAGCGGGGGGACAAGAGACCCAGTACTTC; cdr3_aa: CASSLEGLAGGQETQYF